The entry below gives a single T cell receptor beta chain sequence along with its context. CDR1 and CDR2 (germline): LGHNA, YSLEER. Trimming pared 4 bases from V and 6 bases from J, leaving 12 bases between. The CDR3 is 14 amino acids. The sample is drawn from a study of early T cells in non-severe SARS-CoV-2 infection. Unique molecular identifiers were added to individual cDNA molecules. TCRdb reprocessed the 5' RACE reads with MiXCR, giving one entry per CDR3 protein. This table has about 77,000 distinct CDR3 sequences, 12% appearing once. The receptor was isolated from an adult who was a healthcare worker with PCR-confirmed SARS-CoV-2 infection or an uninfected control (not recorded which). The donor label of this sample is uncertain. The specimen was whole blood, collected at baseline. The chain employs TRBV4-3 and TRBJ1-4; D call uncertain. As DNA, the CDR3 is TGCGCCAGCAGCCCGGTAGGAGTTGATGAAAAACTGTTTTTT. It yields the protein CASSPVGVDEKLFF.